Here is one T cell receptor beta chain with its context. Its antigen remains unidentified. The record has no base qualities; no much larger clone is one base away. This sample is drawn from a study of CD8+ T cells in alopecia areata (dated by TCRdb to 2017 to 2018). Describing the broader study: Treated patients were enrolled in an open-label pilot trial of oral tofacitinib at 5 to 10 mg twice daily for moderate-to-severe alopecia areata. In humans, TCRbeta sequencing was performed on scalp tissue and on sorted CD4+ and CD8+ peripheral blood T cells from healthy controls and from patients with patchy or totalis/universalis alopecia areata. Clonality in the scalp was compared among normal scalp (n=4), patchy alopecia areata scalp (n=8), and alopecia totalis/universalis scalp (n=8). RNA was obtained with the PAXgene miRNA kit for fixed scalp, the miRNeasy kit for PBMCs, and the RNeasy kit for mouse skin. TCRbeta CDR3 regions were amplified by immunoSEQ multiplex PCR using 35 Vbeta forward and 13 Jbeta reverse primers. Tofacitinib was administered for 6 to 18 months, and 6 months of follow-up off drug were then conducted to assess delayed response and recurrence. The SALT score, which quantifies the percentage of affected scalp surface area, was used to measure disease severity in treated patients. Tofacitinib-treated patients had biopsies at baseline and at 4 and 24 weeks of treatment, with a later scalp biopsy in several patients. In both human patients and the C3H/HeJ mouse model, the study applied high-throughput TCRbeta sequencing to look at T cell clonal expansion in alopecia areata.

The library was prepared using the immunoSEQ multiplex PCR assay. RNA was extracted from all samples and reverse transcribed into cDNA as template for TCR sequencing. First-strand cDNA was synthesized using SuperScript III with a 2:1 mix of oligo-dT and random hexamers. A synthetic immune receptor repertoire was used to measure amplification bias, and any remaining bias was corrected computationally. In the source study's methods: Raw reads were preprocessed to remove errors, and CDR3 was defined according to IMGT conventions as the region from the conserved cysteine to phenylalanine. Clonality was calculated as 1 minus Shannon entropy normalized by log2 of the number of productive unique TCRs. CD4 or CD8 identity of scalp clones was inferred by cross-referencing scalp TCRbeta sequences with sorted blood CD4 and CD8 repertoires. Drawn from immuneACCESS, this table holds only the in-frame rearrangements with V and J called that TCRdb kept. Clones are partly lost; checked studies trace under half to an unresolved V gene and leave the rest unexplained. From that table come the V and J calls and clone size; the DNA was used to work out D and trimming. This sample gives some 120,000 clones in total; around 53% of them show up just once. The leading ten clones occupy more than 9% of the sample.

Overall study results and their limits: Scalp TCR repertoire analysis is complicated because resident alphabeta T cells in normal human skin are also sequenced, whereas mouse skin is dominated by gammadelta T cells. Tofacitinib significantly lowered scalp clonality and the number of expanded CD8+ clones among the top 100 scalp clones. Because the treated cohort was small and had just a single nonresponder, larger studies are needed to establish links between baseline CD8+ expansion and response. TCR sequences shared between patients were less clear than in mice, possibly partly because of HLA diversity in the patient population. Compared with normal scalp, lesional scalp had higher clonality and more expanded CD8+ clones, particularly in alopecia totalis/universalis, a pattern that suggests antigenic drive. During tofacitinib treatment, many expanded lesional clones remained in scalp and blood, and this persistence may partly explain relapse after treatment is stopped.

Explained via the paper, the time point label denotes: 24 weeks on oral tofacitinib. Sample treatment or condition, as interpreted from the label and publication: oral pan-JAK inhibitor, 5-10 mg twice daily. From alopecia areata patients, peripheral blood was collected along with lesional scalp punch biopsies. PBMCs were isolated by density centrifugation and stained for CD3, CD4 and CD8, and CD4+ and CD8+ T cells were sorted on a FACSAria. Trimming takes 2 bases from V and 2 bases from J, and the germline ends sit 11 bases apart. The germline V gene provides CDR1 SGHRS and CDR2 YFSETQ. The CDR3 measures 15 amino acids from cysteine to phenylalanine. Solely the CDR3 DNA is kept, with 45 bases framed from the first base.

This chain joins TRBV5-1 to TRBJ2-1, and perhaps TRBD1 as D gene, on 5 matching bases. The sequence came from a human donor with alopecia areata. The sequenced sample was CD8+ T cells sorted from blood, obtained at week 24, from a patient treated with tofacitinib. The CDR3 sequence is CASSLTGEPYNEQFF. The DNA sequence is as follows: TGCGCCAGCAGCTTAACAGGAGAACCCTACAATGAGCAGTTCTTC.